This TCR beta chain was observed in a study of T and B cells in COVID-19 patients (dated by TCRdb to 2020 to 2022). For context, the study as a whole: In this study, adaptive immunity was profiled in COVID-19 patients who either had active infection or had recovered, using TRB and IGH repertoire sequencing of peripheral blood. A recovered cohort included some 19 patients who provided roughly 21 samples, and most of these patients had mild to moderate COVID-19 treated on an outpatient basis. The recovered cohort had a median age of around 37 years, compared with 67 years in the active-infection cohort. Critical illness requiring mechanical ventilation or ECMO was present in about 65% of the 20 patients in the active-infection cohort. Comorbidities linked to unfavorable COVID-19 outcome were present in most of the 20 patients in the active-infection cohort. Over 8 million TCR sequences were analysed in a TCR and BCR sequence repository that covered about 35 patients and under 75 time points. A couple of patients were included in both the recovered and active cohorts because samples were available from active disease and after recovery. An age-matched reference group of under 45 healthy donors negative for COVID-19 antibodies was used as the comparison for repertoire analyses. As many as 9 follow-up blood samples were taken per patient, and some of the samples covered different disease stages within the same individual. Overall study results and their limits: The cohort was considered too small to assess HLA contributions to COVID-19 susceptibility or severity. Prospective validation of the reported TCR clusters was stated to be required before clinical use. Specific T cell subsets (CD4+/Treg/CD8+) and sorted SARS-CoV-2-responsive or tetramer+ T cells had not yet been sequenced, with those experiments still ongoing. A total of roughly 2,500 exclusive TCR clusters, including approximately 33 low-pGen clusters, were found in the recovered cohort. Patients with COVID-19 were reported to show strongly skewed TRBV/TRBJ gene usage. TRB repertoires were found to be highly clonal in active COVID-19, whereas diversity and richness at recovery were found to rise above healthy donor levels. Blood samples obtained from mildly ill patients during symptoms, as well as early samples obtained from severe cases, were available only in scarce numbers.

This clonotype is medium-sized (0.01 to 0.1%) in terms of sample share. This clone's antigen is unknown. No much larger clone is present one base from it, and per-base qualities are unavailable. Sequencing took place on an Illumina MiSeq. TRB rearrangements were amplified by multiplex PCR with BIOMED2 TRB-A/B primer pools. Two consecutive PCRs added Illumina-compatible adapters and 7-nucleotide sample barcodes to the amplicons. Phusion HS II polymerase was used for all library PCRs. Amplicons were purified from gel with the NucleoSpin Gel and PCR Clean-up kit, quantified on Qubit, and pooled at 4 to 5 nM. Before Illumina next-generation sequencing, the quality of the amplicon pool was assessed on an Agilent 2100 Bioanalyzer. The source study handled its data this way. TRB rearrangements were annotated with MiXCR 3.0.8 using the default MiXCR reference library. Non-productive reads and sequences with fewer than 2 reads were removed, and every unique CDR3 nucleotide sequence was treated as one clone. Clonality, diversity, richness and V-J gene usage were computed in R 3.5.1. GLIPH2 was used to cluster TCRs by CDR3 similarity, and OLGA was used to calculate generation probabilities. GLIPH2 clusters were kept only if they contained at least four unique TCR clonotypes found in at least three individuals. Through fastp at Q25 and MiXCR, TCRdb rebuilt clones from the public reads, retaining in-frame beta chains. Each CDR3 protein gets just one entry, which takes the most common genes and DNA from the rows behind it. The V and J calls were not made by the authors but by TCRdb's processing. The sample table shows around 16,000 distinct CDR3 sequences, and around a quarter are seen once. About 3% of the sample belongs to the ten largest clones.

Genomic DNA extracted from blood was used in amounts of about 240-550 ng for amplification of TRB repertoires. Inclusive of the bounding cysteine and phenylalanine, the CDR3 is 15 residues long. The entry retains the CDR3 DNA only, 45 bases that are in frame from base 1. The germline V gene (reference sequence) sets CDR1 to SGHKS and CDR2 to YYEKEE. Ends trimmed: V by 0 bases, J by 3 bases; bases unmatched to a gene: 4. The chain couples TRBV5-5 to TRBJ2-7; TRBD1 aligns with 9 central bases. Sequenced material: blood. This sequence was found in a human donor who had recovered from COVID-19. The sequence in DNA is TGTGCCAGCAGCTTGGGGGACAGGGTGGTCTACGAGCAGTACTTC. The translation is CASSLGDRVVYEQYF.